A single sample gave rise to the 12 T cell receptor beta chains below, sequenced in a study of low-dose radiotherapy and immunotherapy resistance in tumors (dated by TCRdb to the early 2020s). Interpreted using the paper, the time point label stands for: after trial treatment. The treatment or condition label for this specimen denotes: LDRT plus nivolumab, ipilimumab, low-dose cyclophosphamide and aspirin (RACIN trial). The instrument given in TCRdb is Illumina MiniSeq. First-strand cDNA was synthesized with Superscript III and a set of TRAV- and TRBV-specific primers, covering both TCRalpha and TCRbeta chains. A roughly 19-cycle PCR with Phusion amplified the TCRs, pairing a constant-region primer with the adapter that was attached to the V primers. Starting from the raw public reads, TCRdb applied fastp trimming at Q25, assembled clones with MiXCR and retained in-frame beta chains. Duplicate CDR3 protein sequences are folded into a single record with the most common DNA and genes. The sample table records some 38,000 distinct CDR3 sequences; about a fifth of these occur just once. The ten top clones hold 9.2% of the sample.

The material was PBMCs, obtained after low-dose radiotherapy plus immunotherapy. The receptors come from a female donor with ovarian cancer.

The chain is built from TRBV20-1 and TRBJ2-7; maybe TRBD2 (5 bases). Trimming left V 3 bases short and J 0 bases short, with 18 bases between. CDR3 size: 16 residues. In germline, CDR1 is DFQATT, CDR2 SNEGSKA (reference sequence). The CDR3 DNA reads as TGCAGTGCTAGCTTGGGCAGCGGCTTAAGCTCCTACGAGCAGTACTTC. Its translation is CSASLGSGLSSYEQYF.

About this clonotype itself: Given a far larger clone just one base away, this is likely a sequencing read error. CDR3 sequence reads: CASSVGDAGWNEQYF. In DNA, the CDR3 is TGTGCCAGCAGCGTAGGGGACGCAGGTTGGAATGAGCAGTACTTC. The chain uses TRBV9 and TRBJ2-4; D assignment may be TRBD1 or TRBD2 (5 bases each). V lost 0 bases and J 13 bases, leaving 20 bases between the germline ends. Looked up from germline, CDR1 is SGDLS and CDR2 is YYNGEE. The CDR3 contains 15 residues.

There are many counts of this clonotype. This chain links TRBV27 with TRBJ1-1, with unresolved D. Trimming took off 0 bases at V and 11 bases at J, with 19 bases between the two ends. This CDR3 has 15 residues. Germline-derived CDR1 and CDR2 are MNHEY and SMNVEV (reference sequence). The CDR3 sequence: CASSLSPSLTLGAFF. CDR3 nucleotides: TGTGCCAGCAGTTTATCGCCCTCTCTAACACTTGGGGCTTTCTTT.

This clonotype was observed at least ten times. The genes are TRBV30 and TRBJ2-7, with D uncertain. This CDR3 has 13 amino acids. V shed 0 bases and J shed 3 bases, with 9 bases lying between them. Per germline, CDR1 GTSNPN and CDR2 SVGIG (reference sequence). The CDR3 DNA is TGTGCCTGGAGTGTAGGAACAGACTACGAGCAGTACTTC. Its protein product is CAWSVGTDYEQYF.

In DNA, the CDR3 is TGTGCCATCAGTGAGGGACAGGGCCACACAGATACGCAGTATTTT. Translating it yields CAISEGQGHTDTQYF. The V call is TRBV10-3, the J call TRBJ2-3; TRBD1 aligns across 8 bases. CDR3 size: 15 residues. With V trimmed by 2 bases and J by 2 bases, 3 bases remained unmatched. Germline V gene lookup returns CDR1 ENHRY and CDR2 SYGVKD.

This clonotype was detected many times. The chain joins TRBV20-1 to TRBJ2-1, with 15 bases matching TRBD2. The V gene end was trimmed by 5 bases and the J gene end by 4 bases; junction bases not matched to a gene: 3. The germline V gene encodes CDR1 DFQATT and CDR2 SNEGSKA (reference sequence). This CDR3 is built from 15 residues. The chain's CDR3 is CSARTSGGGYNEQFF. The CDR3 DNA sequence: TGCAGTGCTCGGACTAGCGGGGGGGGTTACAATGAGCAGTTCTTC.

This clonotype was found many times. The genes are TRBV30 and TRBJ1-1, with D possibly matching TRBD1 (5 bases). The CDR3 runs 13 residues. Germline assignment: CDR1 GTSNPN and CDR2 SVGIG (reference sequence). Deletions cut 0 bases from V and 1 base from J, with 6 bases between. The CDR3 DNA is TGTGCCTGGAGTGTTGGGGGGAACACTGAAGCTTTCTTT. Translated, it gives CAWSVGGNTEAFF.

This clonotype was seen repeatedly, ten times or more. This sequence joins TRBV11-2 and TRBJ2-2; D may correspond to TRBD1 or TRBD2 (6 bases each). The CDR3 spans 14 residues. Germline V gives CDR1 SGHAT, CDR2 FQNNGV. V lost 6 bases and J 5 bases, leaving 13 bases between the germline ends. The CDR3 DNA follows: TGTGCCAGCAGTCGGGGGCTCGGGACCGGGGAGCTGTTTTTT. Protein sequence: CASSRGLGTGELFF.

The sample holds many counts of this clonotype. This chain uses TRBV29-1 with TRBJ1-4; D may be TRBD1 (5 bases). CDR3 length: 14 residues. V dropped 3 bases and J dropped 5 bases, with 13 bases sitting between them. Germline V gene lookup returns CDR1 SQVTM and CDR2 ANQGSEA. CDR3 nucleotide sequence: TGCAGCGTTGATTGGCGGGGGGACAATGAAAAACTGTTTTTT. Its translation: CSVDWRGDNEKLFF.

There are many counts of this clonotype. This chain joins TRBV23-1 and TRBJ2-7, with 9 positions matching TRBD1. TRBV23-1 is marked as an open reading frame, function uncertain. V lost 6 bases, J lost 4 bases, and 13 bases stayed unmatched. The CDR3 is 16 residues long. The CDR3 bases are TGCGCCAGCAGCACCCCCCCAGGACAGGGGAGTTACGAGCAGTACTTC. Translated, it gives CASSTPPGQGSYEQYF.

This clonotype was recorded a few times. This chain connects TRBV5-8 to TRBJ2-5; 11 bases align to TRBD1. CDR3 length: 15 amino acids. Germline assignment: CDR1 SGHTS and CDR2 YDEGEE. V gave up 3 bases and J gave up 5 bases; unmatched junction bases: 6. DNA for the CDR3: TGTGCCAGCAGCTCCGGACAGGGGGCGGGGGAGACCCAGTACTTC. Protein: CASSSGQGAGETQYF.

This clonotype occurred a few times. The chain joins TRBV25-1 to TRBJ2-3, with 7 bases matching TRBD2. The J segment lost 5 bases and the V segment lost 2 bases, leaving 4 bases of the junction unmatched. This CDR3 spans 14 amino acids. The germline V gene encodes CDR1 MGHDK and CDR2 SYGVNS. The CDR3 DNA follows: TGTGCCAGCAGTGAACGGGGAGGGATAGATACGCAGTATTTT. Translated: CASSERGGIDTQYF.